These 11 T cell receptor beta chains share one sample of origin, sequenced in a study of cytomegalovirus exposure and HLA in healthy donors. The PCR contained 60 Vbeta and 13 Jbeta primers. Only in-frame clones appear in the TCRdb table, and some are missing; sequencing was by immunoSEQ multiplex PCR. Of around 98,000 clones detected, about 70% appear once; the ten largest clones hold 1.2%. The sample consisted of PBMCs. These receptors were collected from a female donor in good health and CMV-seronegative.

The gene calls are TRBV21-1 and TRBJ1-5. TRBV21-1 has pseudogene status. This CDR3 comprises 14 residues. The CDR3 protein is CASSKPRGGQPQHF. The CDR3 nucleotides read TGTGCCAGCAGCAAACCGAGGGGGGGCCAGCCCCAGCATTTT.

The gene calls are TRBV6-5 and TRBJ2-4; a weak D match, TRBD1 (6 bases). The germline V and J ends were trimmed by 5 bases and 6 bases, with 14 bases remaining between them. The length of the CDR3 is 14 residues. From germline, CDR1 is MNHEY and CDR2 SVGAGI. CDR3 loop: CASSPWTDRNIQYF. Written as DNA, the CDR3 is TGTGCCAGCAGTCCTTGGACAGATAGAAACATTCAGTACTTC.

This clone was recorded only once. The chain joins TRBV9 to TRBJ2-1; 11 positions agree with TRBD2. V trimming: 2 bases; J trimming: 8 bases; junction bases outside the gene matches: 9. The CDR3 extends over 16 amino acids. The germline gives CDR1 SGDLS, CDR2 YYNGEE. In DNA form, the CDR3 reads TGTGCCAGCAGCGTGGGAGGACTAGCGGGTAGCTATGAGCAGTTCTTC. Residues: CASSVGGLAGSYEQFF.

The count of this clone is one. This rearrangement joins TRBV6-4 to TRBJ2-1; possible D gene TRBD2, 6 bases. The CDR3 runs to 14 residues. V lost 4 bases and J lost 7, with 14 bases in between. Germline V gene lookup returns CDR1 MRHNA and CDR2 SNTAGT. The CDR3 sequence: CASSVTGEGNEQFF. CDR3 nucleotides: TGTGCCAGCAGTGTGACGGGAGAGGGTAATGAGCAGTTCTTC.

This clone was counted a single time. The V gene is TRBV7-3, the J gene TRBJ2-3, with no clear D. This CDR3 spans 14 amino acids. Trimming stripped 4 bases from V and 6 bases from J, with 14 bases between. Germline V gene sequence: CDR1 SGHTA, CDR2 FQGTGA. The CDR3 DNA reads as TGTGCCAGCAGCTCGGTCCCTGAGCCGGATACGCAGTATTTT. Residues: CASSSVPEPDTQYF. Full variable domain (outside the CDR3, taken from reference TRBV7-3 and TRBJ2-3): GAGVSQTPSNKVTEKGKYVELRCDPISGHTALYWYRQSLGQGPEFLIYFQGTGAADDSGLPNDRFFAVRPEGSVSTLKIQRTERGDSAVYLCASSSVPEPDTQYFGPGTRLTVL.

J is TRBJ2-2 and V is TRBV27; TRBD2 matches at 7 bases. V gave up 3 bases and J gave up 6 bases; unmatched junction bases: 1. The CDR3 consists of 13 residues. CDR1 and CDR2 from the germline V gene are MNHEY and SMNVEV (reference sequence). CDR3 amino acids: CASSFRGAGELFF. CDR3 bases: TGTGCCAGCAGTTTTCGGGGGGCCGGGGAGCTGTTTTTT.

The genes are TRBV6-1 and TRBJ2-2, with TRBD1 identical over 9 bases. This CDR3 region has 14 residues. V shed 7 bases and J 3 bases; nucleotides not matched to a gene: 3. Germline V gene sequence: CDR1 MNHNS, CDR2 SASEGT. The CDR3 DNA sequence: TGTGCCAGCATGGGACAGGGTGACACCGGGGAGCTGTTTTTT. Translation gives CASMGQGDTGELFF.

The chain links TRBV7-9 to TRBJ2-3; tentatively, D is TRBD2 (5 bases). CDR3 length equals 16 residues. The V end lost 4 bases, the J end lost 6 bases, and 20 bases lay between the germline ends. Germline-derived CDR1 and CDR2 are SEHNR and FQNEAQ (reference sequence). In DNA, the CDR3 is TGTGCCAGCAGCTCTAGCCTGATAATGGATAGGGATACGCAGTATTTT. Protein product: CASSSSLIMDRDTQYF.

The chain links TRBV28 to TRBJ2-7; 7 nucleotides agree with TRBD1. J gave up 7 bases and V 5 bases, and 14 bases lay outside the gene matches. Germline values: CDR1 MDHEN, CDR2 SYDVKM. CDR3 length equals 15 residues. The CDR3 DNA reads TGTGCCAGCAGTCCCACCCCCCGGACAGGCCCTGAGCAGTACTTC. Its translation: CASSPTPRTGPEQYF.

This clone was seen only a few times. The chain links TRBV28 to TRBJ1-1, with D possibly matching TRBD1 (5 bases). CDR1 and CDR2 (germline): MDHEN, SYDVKM. This CDR3 region has 11 residues. Trimming left V 5 bases short and J 8 bases short, with 9 bases between. CDR3: CASSPRGEAFF. For the CDR3, the DNA is TGTGCCAGCAGTCCTCGGGGGGAAGCTTTCTTT.

This clone has a handful of counts. V is TRBV7-9 and J is TRBJ1-1; 7 nucleotides align to TRBD1. From germline, CDR1 is SEHNR and CDR2 FQNEAQ (reference sequence). Trimming removed 5 bases from V and 0 bases from J; junction bases left unmatched: 6. This CDR3 spans 15 amino acids. This CDR3 is CASSPRQGMNTEAFF. The CDR3 nucleotides are TGTGCCAGCAGCCCAAGACAGGGAATGAACACTGAAGCTTTCTTT.